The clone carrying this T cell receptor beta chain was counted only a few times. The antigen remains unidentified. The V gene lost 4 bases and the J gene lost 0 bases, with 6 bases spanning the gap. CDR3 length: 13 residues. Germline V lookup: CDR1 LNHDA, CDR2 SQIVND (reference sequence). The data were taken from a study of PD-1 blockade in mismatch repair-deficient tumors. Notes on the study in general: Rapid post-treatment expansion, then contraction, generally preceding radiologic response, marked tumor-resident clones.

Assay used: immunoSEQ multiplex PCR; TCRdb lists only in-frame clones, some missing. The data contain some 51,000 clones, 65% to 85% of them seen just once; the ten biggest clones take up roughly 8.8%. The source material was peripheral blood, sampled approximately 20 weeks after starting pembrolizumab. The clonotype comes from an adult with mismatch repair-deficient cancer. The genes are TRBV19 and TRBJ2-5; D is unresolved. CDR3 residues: CASSRQYQETQYF. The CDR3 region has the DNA TGTGCCAGTAGTAGGCAGTACCAAGAGACCCAGTACTTC.